A single sample gave rise to the 26 T cell receptor beta chains below, sequenced in a study of cytomegalovirus exposure and HLA in healthy donors. Use of 60 Vbeta and 13 Jbeta primers characterized the PCR. Data came from immunoSEQ multiplex PCR; TCRdb stores just in-frame clones and leaves some out. This sample yields approximately 100,000 clones, of which roughly 70% are seen a single time; 4% to 5.5% belongs to the top ten. Sequencing used PBMCs. These receptors were obtained from a woman aged 18-29 years in good health and CMV-seropositive.

The J gene is TRBJ1-3, the V gene TRBV28, with 8 positions matching TRBD1. The CDR3 consists of 16 residues. After removal of 5 bases from V and 0 bases from J, the junction contained 6 bases not matched to a gene. The germline V gene encodes CDR1 MDHEN and CDR2 SYDVKM. The CDR3 sequence is CASSHGQGISGNTIYF. In DNA, the CDR3 is TGTGCCAGCAGTCACGGACAGGGAATCTCTGGAAACACCATATATTTT.

A single count supports this clone. The chain joins TRBV28 to TRBJ2-7; possible D gene TRBD2, 6 bases. Trimming cost V 3 bases and J 2 bases, with 8 bases left between them. The CDR3 extends over 13 amino acids. The germline gives CDR1 MDHEN, CDR2 SYDVKM. For the CDR3, the DNA is TGTGCCAGCAGTTTGCGGGGAGCCTACGAGCAGTACTTC. Translation: CASSLRGAYEQYF.

There are a few counts of this clone. The chain links TRBV5-1 to TRBJ2-6; TRBD2 is a possible D gene (5 bases). Germline CDR1 reads SGHRS; CDR2 reads YFSETQ. The CDR3 is 17 amino acids. With 4 bases removed from V and 0 bases from J, the gap between germline ends came to 14 bases. The CDR3 DNA is TGCGCCAGCAGCGGGGAGCAGGCCCCCTCTGGGGCCAACGTCCTGACTTTC. This codes for CASSGEQAPSGANVLTF. Filled out from reference TRBV5-1 and TRBJ2-6, the complete variable domain reads KAGVTQTPRYLIKTRGQQVTLSCSPISGHRSVSWYQQTPGQGLQFLFEYFSETQRNKGNFPGRFSGRQFSNSRSEMNVSTLELGDSALYLCASSGEQAPSGANVLTFGAGSRLTVL.

The CDR3 region is CASSSRGTDTQYF. CDR3 sequence (DNA): TGCGCCAGCAGCTCCAGGGGCACAGATACGCAGTATTTT. The chain links TRBV5-1 to TRBJ2-3; perhaps TRBD1 as D (5 bases). V was clipped by 3 bases and J by 1 base, with 6 bases between them. The germline CDR1 and CDR2 sequences are SGHRS and YFSETQ. The length of the CDR3 is 13 residues.

This chain connects TRBV7-2 to TRBJ2-1, with 10 bases lining up with TRBD1. CDR1 and CDR2 (germline): SGHTA, FQGNSA. Trimming at V came to 4 bases and at J to 9 bases, leaving 12 bases not matched to a gene. The CDR3 covers 16 residues. The CDR3 loop reads CASSSSGTGAGGEQFF. Written as DNA, the CDR3 is TGTGCCAGCAGCTCGTCCGGGACAGGGGCAGGTGGTGAGCAGTTCTTC.

This clone was seen just once. The chain combines TRBV6-4 with TRBJ2-7; the match to TRBD1 covers 9 bases. CDR1 and CDR2 (germline): MRHNA, SNTAGT. V lost 6 bases to trimming and J lost 3 bases; unmatched junction nucleotides: 6. The CDR3 is 14 amino acids. The CDR3 is CASRDGTGLYEQYF. The CDR3 DNA reads TGTGCCAGCAGAGACGGGACAGGGCTCTACGAGCAGTACTTC.

V usage is TRBV19 and J usage is TRBJ2-2; D remains ambiguous. CDR1 and CDR2 from the germline V gene are LNHDA and SQIVND (reference sequence). CDR3 size: 12 residues. Trimming cost V 4 bases and J 6 bases, with 6 bases left between them. CDR3 nucleotide sequence: TGTGCCAGTAGTACAGTGGCCGGGGAGCTGTTTTTT. Translating gives CASSTVAGELFF.

The chain couples TRBV6-5 to TRBJ2-2; D is unclear. The CDR3 runs 13 residues. V shed 7 bases and J shed 3 bases, with 9 bases lying between them. Germline assignment: CDR1 MNHEY and CDR2 SVGAGI. This CDR3 is CASIWQDTGELFF. CDR3 bases: TGTGCCAGCATTTGGCAAGACACCGGGGAGCTGTTTTTT.

The chain links TRBV5-1 to TRBJ2-7; the D gene is possibly TRBD1 (5 bases). This CDR3 region has 14 residues. The V and J ends lost 1 base and 0 bases respectively, with 8 bases between them. Germline-derived CDR1 and CDR2 are SGHRS and YFSETQ. CDR3 sequence: CASSLSRVSYEQYF. CDR3 in DNA: TGCGCCAGCAGCTTGAGCAGGGTCTCCTACGAGCAGTACTTC.

This chain joins TRBV18 and TRBJ1-2; 9 bases match TRBD1. V shed 6 bases and J 2 bases; nucleotides not matched to a gene: 10. The CDR3 runs to 16 residues. Germline V CDR1 and CDR2: KGHSH, LQKENI. The CDR3, as DNA: TGTGCCAGCTCTCCGGGACAGGGTGGAGAGAACTATGGCTACACCTTC. This gives the protein CASSPGQGGENYGYTF.

The J gene is TRBJ2-2, the V gene TRBV27; 11 bases agree with TRBD1. J gave up 4 bases and V 6 bases, and 4 bases lay outside the gene matches. The CDR3 spans 15 residues. Germline CDR1 and CDR2: MNHEY and SMNVEV (reference sequence). CDR3 DNA: TGTGCCAGCAGCATCGGGACAGGGGGCACCGGGGAGCTGTTTTTT. Amino acid sequence: CASSIGTGGTGELFF.

This clone appeared a few times. V and J are TRBV6-5 and TRBJ2-1, with 10 nucleotides matching TRBD2. In germline, CDR1 is MNHEY, CDR2 SVGAGI. Unmatched junction bases numbered 8, after V lost 10 bases and J lost 5 bases. This CDR3 has 14 amino acids. Written as DNA, the CDR3 is TGTGCCACCTCTAGCGGGAGAAGGGACAATGAGCAGTTCTTC. This translates into CATSSGRRDNEQFF.

The chain recombines TRBV5-6 with TRBJ2-7; 10 nucleotides line up with TRBD1. The CDR3 is 15 residues long. The germline V gene encodes CDR1 SGHDT and CDR2 YYEEEE. Trimming took 1 base from V and 3 from J; bases not matched to a gene: 4. Here the CDR3 reads CASSLTGQGNYEQYF. The CDR3 nucleotides are TGTGCCAGCAGCTTGACGGGACAGGGGAACTACGAGCAGTACTTC.

The chain joins TRBV9 to TRBJ1-2, with TRBD1 as a possible D gene (6 bases). Germline lookup yields CDR1 SGDLS and CDR2 YYNGEE. V was trimmed by 4 bases and J by 8 bases, leaving 15 bases between them. This CDR3 has 13 residues. The chain's CDR3 is CASSPTGIEGYTF. Here the CDR3 DNA reads TGTGCCAGCAGCCCCACAGGGATCGAAGGCTACACCTTC.

The chain employs TRBV4-1 and TRBJ2-7; 8 bases map to TRBD2. V dropped 2 bases and J dropped 3; count of bases not matched to a gene: 6. This CDR3 is 15 amino acids long. Germline V gene lookup returns CDR1 MGHRA and CDR2 YSYEKL. In nucleotides, the CDR3 is TGCGCCAGCAGCCAACTCCCGGGACTAGGCTACGAGCAGTACTTC. It yields the protein CASSQLPGLGYEQYF.

The chain is built from TRBV29-1 and TRBJ1-5, with D hard to call. V gave up 3 bases and J gave up 1 base, with 7 bases separating them. Germline CDR1 and CDR2: SQVTM and ANQGSEA. This CDR3 is 13 amino acids long. CDR3 amino acids: CSVDGGSNQPQHF. The CDR3 region has the DNA TGCAGCGTTGACGGCGGGAGCAATCAGCCCCAGCATTTT.

The V and J genes are TRBV5-1 and TRBJ1-4; no reliable D call. This CDR3 has 14 residues. The V and J ends lost 0 bases and 8 bases respectively, with 11 bases between them. CDR1 is SGHRS, CDR2 YFSETQ, per germline. The CDR3 protein is CASSLDGGREKLFF. The DNA of the CDR3 is TGCGCCAGCAGCTTGGACGGCGGCCGGGAAAAACTGTTTTTT.

The chain recombines TRBV28 with TRBJ2-2; 7 bases match TRBD1. Germline-derived CDR1 and CDR2 are MDHEN and SYDVKM. The CDR3 has 15 residues. V was clipped by 3 bases and J by 2 bases; unmatched bases: 3. In DNA, the CDR3 is TGTGCCAGCAGTTTGGGACAGATTAACACCGGGGAGCTGTTTTTT. Amino acids: CASSLGQINTGELFF.

J is TRBJ1-4 and V is TRBV15; perhaps TRBD1 as D (6 bases). Germline-derived CDR1 and CDR2 are LNHNV and YYDKDF (reference sequence). CDR3 length: 14 residues. The germline V and J ends were trimmed by 3 bases and 4 bases, with 9 bases remaining between them. The CDR3 nucleotides read TGTGCCACCAGCAGGACAGGCGTTAATGAAAAACTGTTTTTT. Protein: CATSRTGVNEKLFF.

The chain recombines TRBV7-9 with TRBJ2-2, with TRBD2 identical over 7 bases. The length of the CDR3 is 15 residues. V shed 8 bases and J 0 bases; nucleotides not matched to a gene: 6. Germline V CDR1 and CDR2: SEHNR, FQNEAQ (reference sequence). CDR3 coding DNA: TGTGCCAGCCCTTGGGCGGGGGCGAACACCGGGGAGCTGTTTTTT. It specifies CASPWAGANTGELFF.

J is TRBJ2-7 and V is TRBV7-9; D remains ambiguous. Germline V CDR1 and CDR2: SEHNR, FQNEAQ (reference sequence). This CDR3 has 13 amino acids. Deletions cut 3 bases from V and 2 bases from J, with 8 bases between. The CDR3: CASSLASPYEQYF. Written as DNA, the CDR3 is TGTGCCAGCAGCTTGGCTTCCCCCTACGAGCAGTACTTC.

The sample holds one count of this clone. The genes are TRBV28 and TRBJ2-7, with TRBD2 matching 10 bases. Unmatched junction bases numbered 6, after V lost 6 bases and J lost 4 bases. CDR1 MDHEN and CDR2 SYDVKM come from the germline V gene. The CDR3 spans 14 residues. CDR3 DNA: TGTGCCAGCAGGAAGCGGGAGGGCCGGTACGAGCAGTACTTC. Its protein product is CASRKREGRYEQYF.

The V call is TRBV18, the J call TRBJ2-7, with D perhaps matching TRBD1 (5 bases). The germline gives CDR1 KGHSH, CDR2 LQKENI. The CDR3 runs to 13 residues. Trimming removed 3 bases from V and 3 bases from J, with 9 bases in between. As DNA, the CDR3 is TGTGCCAGCTCACCGGTTGACAGCTACGAGCAGTACTTC. Amino acid sequence: CASSPVDSYEQYF.

This rearrangement joins TRBV10-1 to TRBJ1-5; D is ambiguous. V lost 3 bases, J lost 5 bases, and 20 bases lay in between. The CDR3 sequence is 17 residues long. The germline V gene encodes CDR1 WNHNN and CDR2 SYGVQD (reference sequence). CDR3 region: CASSESCPGSVYQPQHF. The CDR3, as DNA: TGCGCCAGCAGTGAATCCTGTCCGGGGTCCGTTTATCAGCCCCAGCATTTT.

In this sample, this clone turned up a few times. The V and J genes are TRBV7-2 and TRBJ2-4; D gene ambiguous. Deletions cut 4 bases from V and 0 bases from J, with 7 bases between. The germline V gene encodes CDR1 SGHTA and CDR2 FQGNSA. CDR3 length equals 14 residues. CDR3 region: CASSSPLAKNIQYF. CDR3 sequence (DNA): TGTGCCAGCAGCTCCCCTCTAGCCAAAAACATTCAGTACTTC.

The chain carries TRBV19 and TRBJ1-1; 8 bases match TRBD1. Germline trimming cut 4 bases from V and 5 bases from J; bases unmatched to any gene: 9. From germline, CDR1 is LNHDA and CDR2 SQIVND (reference sequence). The CDR3 loop spans 15 amino acids. The CDR3 reads CASSTGQGRGTEAFF. Here the CDR3 DNA reads TGTGCCAGTAGTACAGGACAGGGCAGAGGGACTGAAGCTTTCTTT. The full variable domain, in which reference TRBV19 and TRBJ1-1 provide the parts outside the CDR3, is DGGITQSPKYLFRKEGQNVTLSCEQNLNHDAMYWYRQDPGQGLRLIYYSQIVNDFQKGDIAEGYSVSREKKESFPLTVTSAQKNPTAFYLCASSTGQGRGTEAFFGQGTRLTVV.